Below, 3 T cell receptor beta chains from the same sample are listed, as sequenced in a study of beta chain features in type 1 diabetes. The entirety of the isolated RNA underwent reverse transcription, so expressed TCRB transcripts were sequenced. Profiled with immunoSEQ multiplex PCR; TCRdb holds only in-frame clones, not every one. This table has 140,000 or so clones, 10% appearing once. The sample consisted of naive CD4+ T cells from blood. The receptor source for this set is a man aged 18 to 30 in good health.

The chain links TRBV9 to TRBJ2-5; TRBD2 agrees at 12 bases. The CDR3 contains 17 residues. V dropped 3 bases and J dropped 5; count of bases not matched to a gene: 11. The germline gives CDR1 SGDLS, CDR2 YYNGEE. The CDR3 DNA reads TGTGCCAGCAGCGAGGGGGCTAGCGGGGGGGCCGGGGAGACCCAGTACTTC. Translation: CASSEGASGGAGETQYF.

The gene calls are TRBV5-1 and TRBJ2-5; 9 nucleotides align to TRBD1. The CDR3 length is 14 residues. The J segment lost 1 base and the V segment lost 4 bases, leaving 2 bases of the junction unmatched. Germline V CDR1 and CDR2: SGHRS, YFSETQ. CDR3 in DNA: TGCGCCAGCAGCCAGGGACAGGGCCAAGAGACCCAGTACTTC. Protein sequence: CASSQGQGQETQYF.

The table lists this clone with many counts. This rearrangement joins TRBV14 to TRBJ2-7; unclear D gene. Looked up from germline, CDR1 is SGHDN and CDR2 is FVKESK. V lost 6 bases, J lost 6 bases, and 9 bases lay in between. This CDR3 region has 11 residues. CDR3 sequence (DNA): TGTGCCAGCAGGCAGTCGGGCGAGCAGTACTTC. Translating it yields CASRQSGEQYF.